The source of this T cell receptor beta chain is a study of T-cell reconstitution after alpha-beta-depleted transplantation in children. The TCRbeta library incorporated unique molecular identifiers. TCRdb analysed the PCR reads with MiXCR anew, one entry per CDR3 protein. Among some 500,000 distinct CDR3 sequences listed, approximately 32% were seen once. This TCR was sampled from a human donor who donated a stem cell graft to a child with aplastic anemia. Specimen: PBMCs from the stem cell graft donor, collected from the stem cell graft.

CDR3 sequence (DNA): TGTGCCAGCAGTGAAGCGCTGTGGGGGGCGAGGGAGCAGTACGTC. Its translation: CASSEALWGAREQYV. The chain couples TRBV6-1 to TRBJ2-7; D may correspond to TRBD1 or TRBD2 (6 bases each). V was cut by 0 bases and J by 7 bases, with 16 bases left in between. The length of the CDR3 is 15 residues. Germline V gene lookup returns CDR1 MNHNS and CDR2 SASEGT.